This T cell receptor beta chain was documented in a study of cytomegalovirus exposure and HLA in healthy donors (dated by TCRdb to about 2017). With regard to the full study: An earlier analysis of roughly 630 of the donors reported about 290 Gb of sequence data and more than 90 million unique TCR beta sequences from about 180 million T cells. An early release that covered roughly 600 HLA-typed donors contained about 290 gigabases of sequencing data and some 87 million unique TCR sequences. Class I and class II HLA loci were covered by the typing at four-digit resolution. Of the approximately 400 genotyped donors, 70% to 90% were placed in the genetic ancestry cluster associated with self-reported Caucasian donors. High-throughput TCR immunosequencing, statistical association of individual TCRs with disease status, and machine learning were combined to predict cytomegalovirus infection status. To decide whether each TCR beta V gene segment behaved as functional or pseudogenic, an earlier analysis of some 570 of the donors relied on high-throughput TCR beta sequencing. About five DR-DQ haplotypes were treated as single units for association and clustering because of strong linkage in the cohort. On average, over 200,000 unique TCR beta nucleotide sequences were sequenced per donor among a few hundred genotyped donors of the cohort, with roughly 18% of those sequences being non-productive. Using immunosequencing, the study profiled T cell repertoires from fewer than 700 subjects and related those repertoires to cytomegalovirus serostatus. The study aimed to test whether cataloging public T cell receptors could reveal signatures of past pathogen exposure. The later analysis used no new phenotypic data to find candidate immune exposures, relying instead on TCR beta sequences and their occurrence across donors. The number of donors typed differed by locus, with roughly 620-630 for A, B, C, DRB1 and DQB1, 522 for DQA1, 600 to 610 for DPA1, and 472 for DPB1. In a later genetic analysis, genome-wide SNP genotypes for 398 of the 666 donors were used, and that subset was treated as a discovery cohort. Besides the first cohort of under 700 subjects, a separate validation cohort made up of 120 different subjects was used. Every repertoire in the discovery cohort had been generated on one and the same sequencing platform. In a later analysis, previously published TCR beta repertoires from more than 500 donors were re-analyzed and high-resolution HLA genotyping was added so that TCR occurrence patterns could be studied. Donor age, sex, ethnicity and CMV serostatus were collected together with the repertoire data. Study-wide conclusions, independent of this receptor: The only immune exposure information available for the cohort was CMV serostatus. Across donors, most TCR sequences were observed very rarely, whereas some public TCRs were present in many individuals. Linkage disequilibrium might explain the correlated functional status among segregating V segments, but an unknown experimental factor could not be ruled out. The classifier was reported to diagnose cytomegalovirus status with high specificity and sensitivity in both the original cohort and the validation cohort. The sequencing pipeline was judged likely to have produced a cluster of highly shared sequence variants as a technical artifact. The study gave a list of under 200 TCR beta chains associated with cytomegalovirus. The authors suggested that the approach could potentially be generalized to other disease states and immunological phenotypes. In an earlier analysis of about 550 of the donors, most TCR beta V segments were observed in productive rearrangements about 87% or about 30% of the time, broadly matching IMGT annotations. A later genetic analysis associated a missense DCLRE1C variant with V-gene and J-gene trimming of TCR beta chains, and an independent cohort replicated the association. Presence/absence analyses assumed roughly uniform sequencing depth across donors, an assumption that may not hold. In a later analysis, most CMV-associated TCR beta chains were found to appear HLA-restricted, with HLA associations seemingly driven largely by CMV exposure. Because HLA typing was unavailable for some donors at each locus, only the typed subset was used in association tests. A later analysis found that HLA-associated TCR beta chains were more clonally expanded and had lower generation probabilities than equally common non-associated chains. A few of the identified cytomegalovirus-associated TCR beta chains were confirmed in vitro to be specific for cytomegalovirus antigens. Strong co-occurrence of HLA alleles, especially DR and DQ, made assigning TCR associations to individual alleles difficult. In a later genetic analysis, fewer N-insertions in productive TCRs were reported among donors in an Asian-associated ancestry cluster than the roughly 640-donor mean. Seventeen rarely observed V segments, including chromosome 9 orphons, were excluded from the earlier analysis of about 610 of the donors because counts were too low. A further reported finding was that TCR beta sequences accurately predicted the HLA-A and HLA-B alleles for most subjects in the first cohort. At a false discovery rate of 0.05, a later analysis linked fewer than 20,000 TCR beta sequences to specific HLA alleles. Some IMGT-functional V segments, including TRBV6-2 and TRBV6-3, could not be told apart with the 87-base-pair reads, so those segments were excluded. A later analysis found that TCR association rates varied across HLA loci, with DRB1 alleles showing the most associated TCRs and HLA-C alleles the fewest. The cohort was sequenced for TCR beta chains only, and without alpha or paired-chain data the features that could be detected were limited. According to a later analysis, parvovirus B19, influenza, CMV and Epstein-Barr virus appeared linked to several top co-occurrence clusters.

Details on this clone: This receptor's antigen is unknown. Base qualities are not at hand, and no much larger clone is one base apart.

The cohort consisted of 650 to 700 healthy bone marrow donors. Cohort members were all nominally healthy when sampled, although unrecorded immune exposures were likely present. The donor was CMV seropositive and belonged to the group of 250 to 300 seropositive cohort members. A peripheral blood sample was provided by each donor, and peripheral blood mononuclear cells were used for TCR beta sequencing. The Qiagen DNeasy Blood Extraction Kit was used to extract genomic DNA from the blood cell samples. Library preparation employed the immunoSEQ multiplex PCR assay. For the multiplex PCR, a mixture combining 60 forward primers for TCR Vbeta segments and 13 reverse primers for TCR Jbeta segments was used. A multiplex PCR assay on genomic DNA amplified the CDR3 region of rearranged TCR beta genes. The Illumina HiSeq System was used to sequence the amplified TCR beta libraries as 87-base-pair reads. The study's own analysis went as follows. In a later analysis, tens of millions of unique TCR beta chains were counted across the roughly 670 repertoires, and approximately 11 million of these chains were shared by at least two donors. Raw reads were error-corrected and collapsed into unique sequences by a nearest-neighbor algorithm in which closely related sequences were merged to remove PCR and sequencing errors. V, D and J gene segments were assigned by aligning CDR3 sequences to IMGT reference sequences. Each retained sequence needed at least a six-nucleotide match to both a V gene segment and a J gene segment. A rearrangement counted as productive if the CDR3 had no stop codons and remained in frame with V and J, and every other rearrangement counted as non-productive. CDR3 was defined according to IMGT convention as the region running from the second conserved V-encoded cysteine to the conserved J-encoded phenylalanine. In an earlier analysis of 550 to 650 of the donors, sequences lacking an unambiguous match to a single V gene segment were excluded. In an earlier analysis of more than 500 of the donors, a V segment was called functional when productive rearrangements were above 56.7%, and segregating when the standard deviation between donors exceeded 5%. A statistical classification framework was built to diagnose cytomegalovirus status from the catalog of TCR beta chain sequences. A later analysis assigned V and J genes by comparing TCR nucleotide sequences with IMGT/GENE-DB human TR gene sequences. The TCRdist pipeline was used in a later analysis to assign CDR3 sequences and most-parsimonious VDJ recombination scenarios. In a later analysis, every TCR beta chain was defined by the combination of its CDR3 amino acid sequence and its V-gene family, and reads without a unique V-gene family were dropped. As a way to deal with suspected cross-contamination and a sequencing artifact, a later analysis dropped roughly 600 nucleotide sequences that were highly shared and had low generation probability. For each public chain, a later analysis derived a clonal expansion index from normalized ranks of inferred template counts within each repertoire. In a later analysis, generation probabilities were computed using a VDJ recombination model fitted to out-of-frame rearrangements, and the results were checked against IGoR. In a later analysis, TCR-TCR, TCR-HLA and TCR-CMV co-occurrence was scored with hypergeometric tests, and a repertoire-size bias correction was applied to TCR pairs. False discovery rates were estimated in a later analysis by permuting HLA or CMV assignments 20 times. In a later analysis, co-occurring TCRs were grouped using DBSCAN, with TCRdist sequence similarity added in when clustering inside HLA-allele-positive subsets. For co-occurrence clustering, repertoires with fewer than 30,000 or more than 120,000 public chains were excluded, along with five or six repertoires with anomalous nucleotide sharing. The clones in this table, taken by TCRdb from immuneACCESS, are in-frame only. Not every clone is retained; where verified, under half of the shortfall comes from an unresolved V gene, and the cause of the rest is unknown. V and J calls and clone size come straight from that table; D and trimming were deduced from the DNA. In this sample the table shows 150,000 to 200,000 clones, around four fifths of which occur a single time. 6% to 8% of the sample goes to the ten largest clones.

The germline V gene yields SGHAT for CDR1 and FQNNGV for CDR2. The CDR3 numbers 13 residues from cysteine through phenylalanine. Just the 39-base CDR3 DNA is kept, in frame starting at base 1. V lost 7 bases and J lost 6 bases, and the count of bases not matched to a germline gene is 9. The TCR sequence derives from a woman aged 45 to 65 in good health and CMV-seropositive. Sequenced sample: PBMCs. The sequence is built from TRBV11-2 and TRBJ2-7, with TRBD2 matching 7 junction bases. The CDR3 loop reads CASMPRAGREQYF. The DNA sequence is TGTGCCAGCATGCCTCGAGCGGGGCGCGAGCAGTACTTC.